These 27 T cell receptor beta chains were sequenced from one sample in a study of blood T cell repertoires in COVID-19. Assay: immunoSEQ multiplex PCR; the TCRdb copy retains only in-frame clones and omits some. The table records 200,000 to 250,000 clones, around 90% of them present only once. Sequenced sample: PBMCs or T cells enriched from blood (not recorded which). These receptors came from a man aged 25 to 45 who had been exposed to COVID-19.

CDR3 coding DNA: TGTGCCAGCAGCCCGTGGGACAGGGATAACTATGGCTACACCTTC. Amino acids: CASSPWDRDNYGYTF. This chain joins TRBV5-4 and TRBJ1-2; TRBD1 aligns across 9 bases. This CDR3 has 15 residues. The V segment lost 4 bases and the J segment 1 base; nucleotides outside the gene matches: 5. CDR1 is SGHNT, CDR2 YYREEE, per germline (reference sequence).

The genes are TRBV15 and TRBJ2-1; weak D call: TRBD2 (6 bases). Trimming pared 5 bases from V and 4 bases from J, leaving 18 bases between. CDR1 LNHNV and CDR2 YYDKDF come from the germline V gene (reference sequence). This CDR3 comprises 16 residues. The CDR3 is CATSGYSGTQYNEQFF. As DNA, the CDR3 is TGTGCCACCAGCGGATACTCCGGGACTCAATACAATGAGCAGTTCTTC.

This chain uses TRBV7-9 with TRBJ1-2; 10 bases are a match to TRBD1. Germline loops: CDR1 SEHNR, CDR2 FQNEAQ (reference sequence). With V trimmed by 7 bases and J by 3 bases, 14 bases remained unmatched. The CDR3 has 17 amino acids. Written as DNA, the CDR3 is TGTGCCAGCACCTTCGGGACAGGGGTTTTCGTGGACTATGGCTACACCTTC. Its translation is CASTFGTGVFVDYGYTF. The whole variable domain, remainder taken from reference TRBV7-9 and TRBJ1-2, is DTGVSQNPRHKITKRGQNVTFRCDPISEHNRLYWYRQTLGQGPEFLTYFQNEAQLEKSRLLSDRFSAERPKGSFSTLEIQRTEQGDSAMYLCASTFGTGVFVDYGYTFGSGTRLTVV.

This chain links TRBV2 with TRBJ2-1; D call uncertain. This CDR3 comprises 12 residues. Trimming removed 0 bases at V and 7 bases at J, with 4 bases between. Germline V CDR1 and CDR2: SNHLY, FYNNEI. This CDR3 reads CASSEALNEQFF. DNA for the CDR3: TGTGCCAGCAGTGAAGCGCTAAATGAGCAGTTCTTC.

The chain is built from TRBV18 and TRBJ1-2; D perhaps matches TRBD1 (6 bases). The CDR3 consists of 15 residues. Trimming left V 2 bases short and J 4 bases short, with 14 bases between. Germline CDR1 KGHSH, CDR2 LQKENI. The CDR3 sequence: CASSPGFGQTYGYTF. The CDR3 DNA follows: TGTGCCAGCTCACCAGGGTTCGGACAGACCTATGGCTACACCTTC.

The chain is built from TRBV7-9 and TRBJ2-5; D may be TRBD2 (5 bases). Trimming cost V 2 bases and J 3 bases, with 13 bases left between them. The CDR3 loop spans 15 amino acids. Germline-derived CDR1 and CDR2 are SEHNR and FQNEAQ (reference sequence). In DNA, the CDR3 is TGTGCCAGCAGCTTAAGTCGGGGAGAGAAAGAGACCCAGTACTTC. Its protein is CASSLSRGEKETQYF.

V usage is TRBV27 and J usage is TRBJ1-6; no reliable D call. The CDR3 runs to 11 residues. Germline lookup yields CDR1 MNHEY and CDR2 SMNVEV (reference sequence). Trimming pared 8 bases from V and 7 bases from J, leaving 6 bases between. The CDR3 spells CASFPNSPLHF. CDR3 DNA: TGTGCCAGCTTCCCGAATTCACCCCTCCACTTT.

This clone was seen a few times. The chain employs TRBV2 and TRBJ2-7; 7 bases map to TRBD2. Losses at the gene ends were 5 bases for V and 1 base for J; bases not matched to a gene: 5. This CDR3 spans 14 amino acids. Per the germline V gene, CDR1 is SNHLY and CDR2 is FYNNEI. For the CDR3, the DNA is TGTGCCAGCAGTACTGGCGGGGGATCCTACGAGCAGTACTTC. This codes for CASSTGGGSYEQYF.

Here the CDR3 reads CASSFDTDTEAFF. The CDR3 bases are TGCGCCAGCAGCTTTGACACAGACACTGAAGCTTTCTTT. The rearrangement uses TRBV5-1 and TRBJ1-1, with D hard to call. Germline CDR1 and CDR2: SGHRS and YFSETQ. The ends were cut back, 2 bases at V and 3 bases at J, with 8 bases in the middle. CDR3 length: 13 amino acids.

The CDR3 spells CASSWTSGRNEQFF. The CDR3 coding sequence is TGTGCCAGCAGCTGGACTAGCGGGAGGAATGAGCAGTTCTTC. The chain uses TRBV7-2 and TRBJ2-1, with 14 bases lining up with TRBD2. Germline V lookup: CDR1 SGHTA, CDR2 FQGNSA. The ends lost 4 bases at V and 7 bases at J; junction bases unmatched: 0. The CDR3 consists of 14 residues.

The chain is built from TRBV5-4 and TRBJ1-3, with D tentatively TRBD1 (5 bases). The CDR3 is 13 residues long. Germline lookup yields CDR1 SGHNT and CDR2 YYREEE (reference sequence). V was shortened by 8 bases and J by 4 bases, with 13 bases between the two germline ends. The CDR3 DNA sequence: TGTGCCAGTTCGCAGGGATCGGGAAACACCATATATTTT. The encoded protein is CASSQGSGNTIYF.

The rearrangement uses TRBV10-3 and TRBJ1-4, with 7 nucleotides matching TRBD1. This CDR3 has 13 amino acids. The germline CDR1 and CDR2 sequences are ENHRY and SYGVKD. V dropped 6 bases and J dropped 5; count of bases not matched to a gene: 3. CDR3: CAIRAGGNEKLFF. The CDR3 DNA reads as TGTGCCATCAGAGCAGGGGGGAATGAAAAACTGTTTTTT.

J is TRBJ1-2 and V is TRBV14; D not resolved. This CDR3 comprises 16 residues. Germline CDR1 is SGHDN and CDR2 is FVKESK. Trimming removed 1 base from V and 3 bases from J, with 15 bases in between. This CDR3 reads CASSQVEGLYDYGYTF. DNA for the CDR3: TGTGCCAGCAGCCAAGTTGAAGGACTGTACGACTATGGCTACACCTTC.

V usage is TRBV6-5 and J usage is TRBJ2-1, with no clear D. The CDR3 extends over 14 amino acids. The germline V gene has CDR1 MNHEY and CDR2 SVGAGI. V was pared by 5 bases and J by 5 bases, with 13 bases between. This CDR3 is CASSPPNEDNEQFF. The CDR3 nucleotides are TGTGCCAGCAGTCCCCCTAACGAGGACAATGAGCAGTTCTTC.

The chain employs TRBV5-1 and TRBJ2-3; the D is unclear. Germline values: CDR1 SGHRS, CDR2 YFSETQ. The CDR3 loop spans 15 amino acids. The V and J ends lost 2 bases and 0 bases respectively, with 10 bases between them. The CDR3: CASSLYSLSTDTQYF. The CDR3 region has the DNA TGCGCCAGCAGCTTATACTCGCTTAGCACAGATACGCAGTATTTT.

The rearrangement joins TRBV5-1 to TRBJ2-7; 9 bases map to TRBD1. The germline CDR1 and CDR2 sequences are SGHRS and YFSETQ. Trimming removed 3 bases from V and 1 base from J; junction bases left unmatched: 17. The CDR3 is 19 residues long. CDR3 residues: CASSSGTGTKRTVSYEQYF. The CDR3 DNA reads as TGCGCCAGCAGCTCCGGGACAGGGACGAAAAGAACAGTATCCTACGAGCAGTACTTC.

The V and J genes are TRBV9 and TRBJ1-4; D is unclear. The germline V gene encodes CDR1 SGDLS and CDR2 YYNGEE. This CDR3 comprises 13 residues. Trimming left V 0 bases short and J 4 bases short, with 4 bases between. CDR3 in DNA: TGTGCCAGCAGCGTAGCTAGTAATGAAAAACTGTTTTTT. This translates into CASSVASNEKLFF.

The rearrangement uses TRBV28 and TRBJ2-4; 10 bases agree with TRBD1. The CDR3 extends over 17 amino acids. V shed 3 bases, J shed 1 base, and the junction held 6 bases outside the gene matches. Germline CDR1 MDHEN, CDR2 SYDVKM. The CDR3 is CASSFEGTGVAKNIQYF. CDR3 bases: TGTGCCAGCAGTTTCGAAGGGACAGGGGTCGCCAAAAACATTCAGTACTTC.

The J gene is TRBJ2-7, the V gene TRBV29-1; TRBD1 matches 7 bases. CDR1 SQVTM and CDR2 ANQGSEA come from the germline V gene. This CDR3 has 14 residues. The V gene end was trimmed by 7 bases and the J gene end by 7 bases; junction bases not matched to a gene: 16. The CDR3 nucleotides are TGCAGCGCAACAGGGGATTCCAGACATGGGGAGCAGTACTTC. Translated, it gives CSATGDSRHGEQYF.

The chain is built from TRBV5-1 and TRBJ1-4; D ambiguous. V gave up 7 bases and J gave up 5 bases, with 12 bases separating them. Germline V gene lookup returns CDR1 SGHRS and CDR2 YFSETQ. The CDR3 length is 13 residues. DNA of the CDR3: TGCGCCAGCGCGCGGGCGGACAATGAAAAACTGTTTTTT. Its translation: CASARADNEKLFF.

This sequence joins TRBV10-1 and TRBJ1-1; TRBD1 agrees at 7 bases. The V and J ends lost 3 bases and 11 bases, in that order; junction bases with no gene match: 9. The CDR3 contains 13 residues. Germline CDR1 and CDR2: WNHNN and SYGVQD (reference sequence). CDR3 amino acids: CASSDTGQQFAFF. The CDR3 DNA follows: TGCGCCAGCAGTGACACGGGACAGCAGTTTGCTTTCTTT.

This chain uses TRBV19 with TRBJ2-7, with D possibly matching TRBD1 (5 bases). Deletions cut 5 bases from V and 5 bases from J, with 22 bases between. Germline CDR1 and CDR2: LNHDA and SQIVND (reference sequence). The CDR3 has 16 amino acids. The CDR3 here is CASSDSPTDPRDEQYF. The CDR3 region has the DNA TGTGCCAGTAGTGACTCCCCGACAGACCCTCGGGACGAGCAGTACTTC.

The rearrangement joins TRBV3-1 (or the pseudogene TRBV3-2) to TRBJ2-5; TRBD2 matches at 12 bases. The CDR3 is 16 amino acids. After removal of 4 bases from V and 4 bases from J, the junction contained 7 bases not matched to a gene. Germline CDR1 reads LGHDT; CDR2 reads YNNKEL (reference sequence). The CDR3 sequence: CASSRRRLAGAETQYF. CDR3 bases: TGTGCCAGCAGCCGTAGGCGACTAGCGGGGGCAGAGACCCAGTACTTC.

CDR3 nucleotide sequence: TGTGCCAGCAGTGAAGTCCCGGCGGCTTTGACACCCCTCCACTTT. Translation gives CASSEVPAALTPLHF. The chain is built from TRBV2 and TRBJ1-6, with D uncertain. Germline CDR1 is SNHLY and CDR2 is FYNNEI. V shed 1 base and J shed 11 bases, with 15 bases lying between them. The CDR3 consists of 15 residues.

The CDR3 DNA follows: TGTGCCAGCAGCCAAGTAGGGGGCGGGAAAAAACTGTTTTTT. As protein: CASSQVGGGKKLFF. V and J are TRBV14 and TRBJ1-4, with 7 bases matching TRBD1. Germline V gene data show CDR1 as SGHDN and CDR2 as FVKESK. Trimming took 1 base from V and 9 from J; bases not matched to a gene: 5. The CDR3 is made up of 14 amino acids.

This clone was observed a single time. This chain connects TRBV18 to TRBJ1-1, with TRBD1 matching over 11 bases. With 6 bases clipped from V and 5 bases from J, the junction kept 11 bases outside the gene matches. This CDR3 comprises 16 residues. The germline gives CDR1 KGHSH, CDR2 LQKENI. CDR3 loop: CASSPWTGGVGTEAFF. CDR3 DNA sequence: TGTGCCAGCTCCCCTTGGACAGGGGGCGTGGGAACTGAAGCTTTCTTT.

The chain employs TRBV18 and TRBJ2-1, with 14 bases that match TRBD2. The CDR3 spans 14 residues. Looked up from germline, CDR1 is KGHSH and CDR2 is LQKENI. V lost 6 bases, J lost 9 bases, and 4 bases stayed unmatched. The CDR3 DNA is TGTGCCAGCTCGACTAGCGGGGGGGCCAGTGAGCAGTTCTTC. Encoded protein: CASSTSGGASEQFF.